The clone carrying this T cell receptor (beta chain) was counted only a few times. The antigen remains unidentified. Using its own MiXCR run on the RT-PCR reads, TCRdb lists one record per CDR3 protein. The data hold around 170,000 distinct CDR3 sequences, with around 11% observed a single time. The data originate from a study of response to subunit inactivated influenza vaccine. The study, taken as a whole, reports: Only a handful of new T cells, the authors suggested, are recruited with each seasonal influenza vaccination.

The sample consisted of CD8+ T cells sorted from PBMCs, taken around 25 months after vaccination. This TCR was recovered from a man in his fifties or sixties who received an inactivated influenza vaccine.

The CDR3 DNA sequence: TGTGCCAGCAGCAGATATTCTTCGTTGGAGACCCAGTACTTC. It encodes CASSRYSSLETQYF. V and J are TRBV7-8 and TRBJ2-5; the D is unclear. This CDR3 contains 14 residues. The V gene's germline CDR1 is SGHVS and CDR2 FQNEAQ. V lost 5 bases and J lost 5, with 15 bases in between.